These 10 T cell receptor beta chains were sequenced from one sample in a study of shared clonotypes between healthy human individuals. This table comes from immunoSEQ multiplex PCR, and its TCRdb copy is limited to in-frame clones, with some not included. Among roughly 330,000 clones listed, around 72% were seen once. The sequenced material came from memory CD4+ T cells sorted from blood. Described subset: CD45RA-negative fraction. The receptors here all came from a man aged 25 to 45 in good health.

The chain carries TRBV10-2 and TRBJ2-7, with D unclear. The germline gives CDR1 WSHSY, CDR2 SAAADI. Deletions cut 7 bases from V and 4 bases from J, with 8 bases between. This CDR3 is 11 amino acids long. The CDR3 here is CASKMQYEQYF. CDR3 in DNA: TGCGCCAGCAAGATGCAGTACGAGCAGTACTTC.

CDR3 DNA sequence: TGTGCCAGCTGCCTCCGGGGCGGCACCCAAAGGGGTTACAATGAGCAGTTCTTC. It specifies CASCLRGGTQRGYNEQFF. The J gene is TRBJ2-1, the V gene TRBV27; tentatively, D is TRBD1 or TRBD2 (5 bases each). CDR3 length equals 18 residues. The V end was cut by 8 bases, the J end by 4 bases, with 27 bases between. In germline, CDR1 is MNHEY, CDR2 SMNVEV (reference sequence).

This sequence joins TRBV7-2 and TRBJ2-7, with 8 positions matching TRBD2. CDR3 length: 16 residues. The V and J ends lost 5 bases and 9 bases, in that order; junction bases with no gene match: 18. Germline V CDR1 and CDR2: SGHTA, FQGNSA. This CDR3 is CASSNPSGTRGGGQYF. For the CDR3, the DNA is TGTGCCAGCAGCAACCCCTCCGGGACTAGGGGAGGGGGGCAGTACTTC.

The chain recombines TRBV11-2 with TRBJ2-1; D unresolved. CDR1 and CDR2 from the germline V gene are SGHAT and FQNNGV. This CDR3 contains 14 residues. V lost 0 bases to trimming and J lost 4 bases, with 7 bases between them. CDR3 loop: CASSLDWQYNEQFF. The CDR3 bases are TGTGCCAGCAGCTTAGATTGGCAATACAATGAGCAGTTCTTC.

The chain is built from TRBV2 and TRBJ2-1; 7 nucleotides match TRBD1. CDR1 is SNHLY, CDR2 FYNNEI, per germline. J was trimmed by 6 bases and V by 4 bases; bases with no gene match: 6. The CDR3 extends over 14 amino acids. The CDR3 DNA sequence: TGTGCCAGCAGTGTACAGGGGACGGGCAATGAGCAGTTCTTC. Protein sequence: CASSVQGTGNEQFF.

This chain joins TRBV5-4 and TRBJ2-7; TRBD2 agrees at 8 bases. The CDR3 runs 14 residues. Germline V lookup: CDR1 SGHNT, CDR2 YYREEE (reference sequence). V dropped 0 bases and J dropped 2; count of bases not matched to a gene: 1. Here the CDR3 reads CASSLEAGAYEQYF. The CDR3, as DNA: TGTGCCAGCAGCTTGGAAGCGGGGGCCTACGAGCAGTACTTC.

The gene calls are TRBV9 and TRBJ2-1, with 8 bases matching TRBD1. The germline CDR1 and CDR2 sequences are SGDLS and YYNGEE. The length of the CDR3 is 20 residues. The junction had 21 bases not matched to a gene; V was cut back by 3 bases and J by 4 bases. The CDR3 DNA reads TGTGCCAGCAGCGGTAGCACTAATTCTACCGGGACAGGAATTTACAATGAGCAGTTCTTC. Amino acids: CASSGSTNSTGTGIYNEQFF. The variable domain in full, completed from reference TRBV9 and TRBJ2-1, reads DSGVTQTPKHLITATGQRVTLRCSPRSGDLSVYWYQQSLDQGLQFLIQYYNGEERAKGNILERFSAQQFPDLHSELNLSSLELGDSALYFCASSGSTNSTGTGIYNEQFFGPGTRLTVL.

The chain combines TRBV19 with TRBJ1-3; D unresolved. The V and J ends lost 5 bases and 5 bases respectively, with 19 bases between them. Germline CDR1 and CDR2: LNHDA and SQIVND (reference sequence). CDR3 size: 16 residues. CDR3 sequence (DNA): TGTGCCAGTAGTCCATCCTCGGGTGGCGGGCGAAACACCATATATTTT. Its translation: CASSPSSGGGRNTIYF. Full variable domain (rest looked up from reference TRBV19 and TRBJ1-3): DGGITQSPKYLFRKEGQNVTLSCEQNLNHDAMYWYRQDPGQGLRLIYYSQIVNDFQKGDIAEGYSVSREKKESFPLTVTSAQKNPTAFYLCASSPSSGGGRNTIYFGEGSWLTVV.

This clone has a handful of counts. V usage is TRBV4-1 and J usage is TRBJ2-3; TRBD1 is a possible D gene (5 bases). Trimming pared 6 bases from V and 6 bases from J, leaving 16 bases between. The CDR3 is made up of 14 amino acids. Germline V gene lookup returns CDR1 MGHRA and CDR2 YSYEKL. For the CDR3, the DNA is TGCGCCAGCAGTGGTGGGTTGGACACCGATACGCAGTATTTT. Amino acid sequence: CASSGGLDTDTQYF.

The J gene is TRBJ2-5, the V gene TRBV10-1, with D tentatively TRBD2 (6 bases). Trimming shortened V by 5 bases and J by 5 bases, and 12 bases separated the two germline ends. CDR3 length: 13 amino acids. CDR1 is WNHNN and CDR2 is SYGVQD in the germline V gene (reference sequence). This chain's CDR3 is CASSPGERETQYF. In DNA form, the CDR3 reads TGCGCCAGCAGTCCGGGGGAGAGGGAGACCCAGTACTTC.